Listed below are T cell receptor beta chains from one sample, sequenced in a study of early T cells in non-severe SARS-CoV-2 infection. TCRdb redid the calling of the 5' RACE reads with MiXCR, one entry per CDR3 protein. The sample consists of some 57,000 distinct CDR3 sequences, about 13% of them appearing once. The sample comprised whole blood. These receptors were taken from an adult who was a healthcare worker with PCR-confirmed SARS-CoV-2 infection or an uninfected control (not recorded which). Both conserved end residues are part of each CDR3. The D gene is left open where the match is weak. Part of the rows lack a size; the others show once, few, many or a class for expanded clones.

size | J | D | V | CDR3 | DNA
. | TRBJ2-1 | TRBD2 | TRBV20-1 | CSARKGLAVSYNEQFF | TGCAGTGCTAGGAAGGGACTAGCGGTCTCCTACAATGAGCAGTTCTTC
few | TRBJ2-3 | TRBD1 | TRBV2 | CASSKGQGADTQYF | TGTGCCAGCAGCAAGGGACAGGGGGCAGATACGCAGTATTTT
. | TRBJ2-7 | TRBD2 | TRBV29-1 | CSVEGLAGVREQYF | TGCAGCGTTGAAGGGCTAGCGGGAGTCCGGGAGCAGTACTTC
few | TRBJ2-3 | TRBD2 | TRBV7-3 | CASSYSGWETDTQYF | TGTGCCAGCAGCTATAGCGGGTGGGAGACAGATACGCAGTATTTT
many | TRBJ2-3 | . | TRBV7-8 | CASSLQRADGTDTQYF | TGTGCCAGCAGCTTACAGAGGGCGGATGGCACAGATACGCAGTATTTT
many | TRBJ1-1 | . | TRBV6-5 | CASSSAAGPVSFF | TGTGCCAGCAGTTCGGCAGCAGGGCCTGTTTCGTTCTTT
. | TRBJ2-7 | . | TRBV7-2 | CASSWGDLYEQYF | TGTGCCAGCAGCTGGGGGGACCTGTACGAGCAGTACTTC
many | TRBJ2-7 | . | TRBV3-1 | CASSPTGDEQYF | TGTGCCAGCAGCCCCACAGGAGACGAGCAGTACTTC
many | TRBJ2-1 | TRBD2 | TRBV7-3 | CASSPGGSQNEQFF | TGTGCCAGCAGCCCCGGCGGGAGCCAGAATGAGCAGTTCTTC
once | TRBJ2-1 | TRBD1 | TRBV6-2/TRBV6-3 | CASSYPPDRTPHNEQFF | TGTGCCAGCAGTTACCCCCCGGACAGGACCCCCCACAATGAGCAGTTCTTC
. | TRBJ1-4 | TRBD1 | TRBV4-1 | CASSGTGGEKLFF | TGCGCCAGCAGCGGAACAGGGGGTGAAAAACTGTTTTTT
. | TRBJ1-2 | . | TRBV10-3 | CAISVTGKDGYTF | TGTGCCATCAGTGTTACAGGGAAAGATGGCTACACCTTC
few | TRBJ2-2 | . | TRBV3-1 | CASSRSSYTGELFF | TGTGCCAGCAGCCGATCCTCGTACACCGGGGAGCTGTTTTTT
many | TRBJ2-2 | . | TRBV7-6 | CASSLRSGGDLNTGELFF | TGTGCCAGCAGCTTAAGAAGTGGCGGGGACTTGAACACCGGGGAGCTGTTTTTT
few | TRBJ1-5 | TRBD1 | TRBV7-2 | CASSLEPGRGLGQPQHF | TGTGCCAGCAGCTTAGAACCGGGCAGGGGGCTTGGACAGCCCCAGCATTTT
few | TRBJ2-7 | . | TRBV6-5 | CASSGSVGQLSYEQCF | TGTGCCAGCAGTGGCTCCGTCGGCCAACTCTCCTACGAGCAGTGCTTC
few | TRBJ1-3 | TRBD1 | TRBV6-6 | CASSFSGWGTGKTGNTIYF | TGTGCCAGCAGTTTCTCTGGGTGGGGGACAGGGAAGACTGGAAACACCATATATTTT
many | TRBJ2-1 | TRBD1 | TRBV12-5 | CASGFGQGGNEQFF | TGTGCTAGTGGTTTTGGACAGGGTGGCAATGAGCAGTTCTTC
. | TRBJ1-6 | . | TRBV19 | CASSNGRTRDSPLHF | TGTGCCAGTAGCAACGGACGGACAAGGGATTCACCCCTCCACTTT
. | TRBJ1-1 | . | TRBV29-1 | CSVDGTSGGTEAFF | TGCAGCGTTGACGGGACCTCAGGAGGCACTGAAGCTTTCTTT
many | TRBJ2-7 | TRBD1 | TRBV7-9 | CASSSGQGGPYEQYF | TGTGCCAGCAGCTCGGGACAGGGGGGTCCCTACGAGCAGTACTTC
many | TRBJ2-5 | . | TRBV4-1 | CASSHPTGETQYF | TGCGCCAGCAGCCACCCTACAGGAGAGACCCAGTACTTC
. | TRBJ2-7 | TRBD1 | TRBV20-1 | CSARRQGAIYEQYF | TGCAGTGCCCGCCGGCAGGGGGCTATATACGAGCAGTACTTC
. | TRBJ2-1 | . | TRBV12-3/TRBV12-4 | CASSLALSTSMDEQFF | TGTGCCAGCAGTTTAGCGCTTAGTACTAGCATGGATGAGCAGTTCTTC
. | TRBJ1-3 | TRBD1 | TRBV15 | CATSLRDRAFSGNTIYF | TGTGCCACCAGTCTCCGGGACAGGGCCTTCTCTGGAAACACCATATATTTT
. | TRBJ2-4 | TRBD1 | TRBV11-1 | CASSGTGFKNIQYF | TGTGCCAGCAGTGGGACAGGGTTCAAAAACATTCAGTACTTC
many | TRBJ2-7 | TRBD2 | TRBV19 | CASSVAGGNEQYF | TGTGCCAGTAGTGTAGCGGGAGGCAACGAGCAGTACTTC
few | TRBJ2-3 | . | TRBV9 | CASSVGVSTDTQYF | TGTGCCAGCAGCGTAGGGGTTAGCACAGATACGCAGTATTTT